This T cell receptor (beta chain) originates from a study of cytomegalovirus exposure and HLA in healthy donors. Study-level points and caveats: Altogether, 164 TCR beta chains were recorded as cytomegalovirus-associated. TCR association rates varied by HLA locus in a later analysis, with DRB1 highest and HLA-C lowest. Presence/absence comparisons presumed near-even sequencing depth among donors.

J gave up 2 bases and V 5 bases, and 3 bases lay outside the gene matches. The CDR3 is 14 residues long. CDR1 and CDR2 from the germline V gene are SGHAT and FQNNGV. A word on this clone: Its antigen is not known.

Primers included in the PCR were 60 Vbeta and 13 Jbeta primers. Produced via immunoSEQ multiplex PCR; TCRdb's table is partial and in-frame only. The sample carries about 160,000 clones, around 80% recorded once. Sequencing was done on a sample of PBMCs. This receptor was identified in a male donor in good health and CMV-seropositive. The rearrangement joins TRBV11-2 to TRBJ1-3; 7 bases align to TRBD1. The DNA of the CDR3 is TGTGCCAGCAGCCGCGGGACAGCTGGAAACACCATATATTTT. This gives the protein CASSRGTAGNTIYF.